This T cell receptor beta chain was recovered during a study of cytomegalovirus exposure and HLA in healthy donors. This PCR relied on a set of 60 Vbeta primers and 13 Jbeta primers. The assay was immunoSEQ multiplex PCR, and TCRdb's table has in-frame clones only and misses some. The table has approximately 300,000 clones, roughly 80% seen once. Overall study results and limits: It was approximately 150 TCR beta chains that were listed as cytomegalovirus-associated. A few chains tied to CMV proved CMV antigen-specific in vitro.

As regards this clone: Its antigen is unknown.

This clonotype was obtained from a girl under 10 years old in good health and CMV-seronegative. Sequencing was carried out using PBMCs.

This CDR3 reads CASRLTGTDYNEQFF. The CDR3 coding sequence is TGTGCCAGCAGACTCACAGGGACAGATTACAATGAGCAGTTCTTC. The J gene is TRBJ2-1, the V gene TRBV7-2, with 7 positions matching TRBD1. The CDR3 totals 15 residues. With 6 bases clipped from V and 4 bases from J, the junction kept 9 bases outside the gene matches. Per the germline V gene, CDR1 is SGHTA and CDR2 is FQGNSA.